Listed below are T cell receptor beta chains from one sample, sequenced in a study of blood T cell repertoires in COVID-19. The method was immunoSEQ multiplex PCR; TCRdb's version includes in-frame clones alone and lacks a portion of them. The repertoire holds 200,000 to 250,000 clones, 84% seen once, with 4% in the top ten. The material sequenced was peripheral blood. The receptors here all came from a man in his fifties with acute or convalescent COVID-19. The CDR3 runs from the conserved cysteine through the conserved F or W. A D gene is named only where the DNA matches it firmly. Clone size is not always given. Where it is, it says once, few, many or a class for expanded clones.

J | size | V | D | DNA | CDR3
TRBJ2-3 | - | TRBV4-1 | - | TGCGCCAGCAGCCAAGGGCTAGAAGCAGATACGCAGTATTTT | CASSQGLEADTQYF
TRBJ1-3 | - | TRBV5-5 | - | TGTGCCAGCAGCCGGCCGAGGGCTACTGGAAACACCATATATTTT | CASSRPRATGNTIYF
TRBJ1-2 | - | TRBV19 | - | TGTGCCAGTACAAAAGACAATGACTATGGCTACACCTTC | CASTKDNDYGYTF
TRBJ2-7 | - | TRBV5-6 | TRBD2 | TGTGCCAGCAGCCCGTTGGGGCTAGCGGGATCAGGGGAGCAGTACTTC | CASSPLGLAGSGEQYF
TRBJ2-3 | once | TRBV28 | TRBD2 | TGTGCCAGCAGTTTAATGAGCGGGAGGACAGATACGCAGTATTTT | CASSLMSGRTDTQYF
TRBJ1-5 | - | TRBV19 | - | TGTGCCAGTAGTATAGTACTGATTAGCAATCAGCCCCAGCATTTT | CASSIVLISNQPQHF
TRBJ1-4 | - | TRBV19 | - | TGTGCCAGTAGTCCCTGGACTTTACCTAAGGAAAAACTGTTTTTT | CASSPWTLPKEKLFF
TRBJ2-7 | once | TRBV7-9 | TRBD1 | TGTGCCAGCAGCCCTCAAACAGGGGGATACGAGCAGTACTTC | CASSPQTGGYEQYF
TRBJ1-1 | once | TRBV28 | - | TGTGCCAGCAGACGAGGGGGACTGAACACTGAAGCTTTCTTT | CASRRGGLNTEAFF
TRBJ1-4 | - | TRBV2 | - | TGTGCCAGCGGGGAGGGGACGGCTAATGAAAAACTGTTTTTT | CASGEGTANEKLFF
TRBJ2-1 | - | TRBV18 | - | TGTGCCAGCTCACCAACGGGGAATGAGCAGTTCTTC | CASSPTGNEQFF
TRBJ2-1 | - | TRBV7-3 | - | TGTGCCAGCAGCCAACGTGGTCTAGCCCGCGAGCAGTTCTTC | CASSQRGLAREQFF
TRBJ2-7 | - | TRBV19 | TRBD1 | TGTGCCAGTAGCCCCGGGACAGGGATCTACGAGCAGTACTTC | CASSPGTGIYEQYF
TRBJ1-2 | - | TRBV6-5 | - | TGTGCCAGCAGTATACAGGGTCGGAATGGCTACACCTTC | CASSIQGRNGYTF
TRBJ2-3 | once | TRBV7-9 | TRBD2 | TGTGCCAGCAGCCGCGTTGGAGCGGGGTTTACAGATACGCAGTATTTT | CASSRVGAGFTDTQYF
TRBJ1-4 | - | TRBV10-3 | TRBD1 | TGTGCCACCGGGACAGGGGCGGATGAAAAACTGTTTTTT | CATGTGADEKLFF
TRBJ2-7 | - | TRBV4-1 | TRBD1 | TGCGCCAGCAGCCAAGCCCCGGGACAGGCCTACGAGCAGTACTTC | CASSQAPGQAYEQYF
TRBJ2-7 | few | TRBV5-4 | TRBD1 | TGTGCCAGCAGCTTGGGACAGGGATATACCTACGAGCAGTACTTC | CASSLGQGYTYEQYF
TRBJ2-7 | - | TRBV7-8 | TRBD2 | TGTGCCAGCAGTCCCCCGGGACTAGCGGGGCCTGGCTCCTACGAGCAGTACTTC | CASSPPGLAGPGSYEQYF
TRBJ2-1 | - | TRBV19 | - | TGTGCCACCCACCGAGGACAGAACACCTACAATGAGCAGTTCTTC | CATHRGQNTYNEQFF
TRBJ1-1 | once | TRBV13 | - | TGTGCCAGCAGGGTCACAGGGAACACTGAAGCTTTCTTT | CASRVTGNTEAFF
TRBJ2-3 | - | TRBV7-9 | TRBD2 | TGTGCCAGCAGCTTGACACTAGCGGGAGAGGGAGATACGCAGTATTTT | CASSLTLAGEGDTQYF
TRBJ2-7 | - | TRBV9 | TRBD2 | TGTGCCAGCAGCCCCCCCACCCGGGGACTAGCGGGGTACGAGCAGTACTTC | CASSPPTRGLAGYEQYF
TRBJ1-1 | - | TRBV7-2 | TRBD1 | TGTGCCAGCAGCTTAGATCGGTGGACAGGAAGGGACACTGAAGCTTTCTTT | CASSLDRWTGRDTEAFF
TRBJ2-2 | - | TRBV5-1 | TRBD1 | TGCGCCAGCAGCTTGCCCCGGGACAGGGGCACCGGGGAGCTGTTTTTT | CASSLPRDRGTGELFF
TRBJ2-1 | - | TRBV19 | TRBD2 | TGTGCCAGTACCCCGGAATGGTTAGCGGGGGGCCGGGGAAATGAGCAGTTCTTC | CASTPEWLAGGRGNEQFF
TRBJ1-4 | - | TRBV18 | - | TGTGCCAGCTCACCACAAACAGGGTCCGATGAAAAACTGTTTTTT | CASSPQTGSDEKLFF
TRBJ1-5 | - | TRBV27 | - | TGTGCCAGCCGCTCTTCCACGGGGTCAAGCAATCAGCCCCAGCATTTT | CASRSSTGSSNQPQHF
TRBJ1-2 | - | TRBV18 | - | TGTGCCAGCTCACCAGCTTCAGGGAAGGCCCTCAAGGGCTACACCTTC | CASSPASGKALKGYTF
TRBJ1-2 | once | TRBV15 | - | TGTGCCACCAGCAGAGATCCAGACAGTAACTATGGCTACACCTTC | CATSRDPDSNYGYTF
TRBJ2-3 | - | TRBV29-1 | - | TGCAGCGTTGAAGATACATTGGCGGCGGCAAGCACAGATACGCAGTATTTT | CSVEDTLAAASTDTQYF
TRBJ1-5 | - | TRBV7-4 | TRBD1 | TGTGCCAGCAGCCTAAACATATCGGACAGGGGGTCCTTTTGGAATCAGCCCCAGCATTTT | CASSLNISDRGSFWNQPQHF
TRBJ2-5 | - | TRBV19 | TRBD2 | TGTGCCAGTAGACGACTAGCGGGAGAGCTGGAGACCCAGTACTTC | CASRRLAGELETQYF
TRBJ1-1 | few | TRBV3-1/TRBV3-2 | - | TGTGCCAGCAGCCAAGTCGTCCAGGGGTTGCCTGAAGCTTTCTTT | CASSQVVQGLPEAFF
TRBJ1-4 | once | TRBV30 | - | TGTGCCTGGAGGAGGACAGACACTCTAAAACTGTTTTTT | CAWRRTDTLKLFF
TRBJ2-5 | - | TRBV2 | - | TGTGCCAGCAGGGGGGAGACAGGAGGCACCCAGTACTTC | CASRGETGGTQYF
TRBJ2-7 | - | TRBV5-3 | TRBD1 | TGTGCCAGAAGCTTGGCCGACAGGGGTCCCCCGCTCCTCTCCTACGAGCAGTACTTC | CARSLADRGPPLLSYEQYF
TRBJ2-3 | - | TRBV5-1 | TRBD2 | TGCGCCAGCAGCTTGGATCCGACTAGCGGGGGGCTCACAGATACGCAGTATTTT | CASSLDPTSGGLTDTQYF
TRBJ2-7 | few | TRBV10-3 | - | TGTGCCTCAAAAAGGGACGGGACACCTACCTACGAGCAGTACTTC | CASKRDGTPTYEQYF
TRBJ1-5 | - | TRBV6-5 | - | TGTGCCAGCAGTTACACGCGGGGGGCAGGTCAGCCCCAGCATTTT | CASSYTRGAGQPQHF
TRBJ2-1 | - | TRBV6-1 | TRBD2 | TGTGCCAGCAGTGAATATAGTGGTGGGGGAGGGTCCTACAATGAGCAGTTCTTC | CASSEYSGGGGSYNEQFF
TRBJ2-7 | - | TRBV7-9 | - | TGTGCCAGCAGCGGGACAGCCGGGAGAATGGGCTACGAGCAGTACTTC | CASSGTAGRMGYEQYF
TRBJ2-1 | - | TRBV5-4 | - | TGTGCCAGCAGCTTGGGCAGTAACAATGAGCAGTTCTTC | CASSLGSNNEQFF